The sequence of this TCR beta chain was determined in a study of T cell responses to AZD1222 COVID-19 vaccine. Study results and caveats: Clonal diversity was possibly underestimated, and the donors were mostly white British, with more females. The breadth and depth of Spike-specific TCRs increased once two AZD1222 doses had been given.

As regards this clone: No antigen is known for it.

CDR1 and CDR2 (germline): KGHSH, LQKENI. The V gene end was trimmed by 0 bases and the J gene end by 1 base; junction bases not matched to a gene: 13. The CDR3 spans 20 residues. Data came from immunoSEQ multiplex PCR; TCRdb stores just in-frame clones and leaves some out. The table lists roughly 99,000 clones, approximately 91% of them singletons. This receptor was identified in an adult who received the AZD1222 COVID-19 vaccine. Specimen: peripheral blood, collected 28 days after the second AZD1222 dose. The chain links TRBV18 to TRBJ1-4, with 8 bases aligning to TRBD1. The CDR3 DNA reads TGTGCCAGCTCACCACCTCCTCGGGCCAGGGGGCTTGGAACTAATGAAAAACTGTTTTTT. As protein: CASSPPPRARGLGTNEKLFF.